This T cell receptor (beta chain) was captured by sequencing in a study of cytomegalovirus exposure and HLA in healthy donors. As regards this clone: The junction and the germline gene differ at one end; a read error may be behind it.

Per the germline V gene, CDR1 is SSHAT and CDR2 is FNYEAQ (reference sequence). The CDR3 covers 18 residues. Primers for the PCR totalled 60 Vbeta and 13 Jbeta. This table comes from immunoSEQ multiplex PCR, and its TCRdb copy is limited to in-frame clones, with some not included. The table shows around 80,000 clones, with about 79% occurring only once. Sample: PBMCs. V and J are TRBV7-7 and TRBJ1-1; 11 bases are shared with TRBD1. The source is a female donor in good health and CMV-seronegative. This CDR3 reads CASSLEGTGGEKNTEAFF. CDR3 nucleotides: TGTGCTAGCAGCTTAGAGGGGACAGGGGGAGAGAAGAACACTGAAGCTTTCTTT. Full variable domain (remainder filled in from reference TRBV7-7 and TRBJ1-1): GAGVSQSPRYKVTKRGQDVTLRCDPISSHATLYWYQQALGQGPEFLTYFNYEAQPDKSGLPSDRFSAERPEGSISTLTIQRTEQRDSAMYRCASSLEGTGGEKNTEAFFGQGTRLTVV.